This T cell receptor beta chain derives from a study of beta chain features in type 1 diabetes. As for the study in general: Cell yields, gender and age were comparable in patients and healthy donors. Study results and caveats: Type 1 diabetes patients had fewer VDJ junction insertions and more deletions.

Every bit of the isolated RNA underwent reverse transcription, so sequencing read expressed TCRB transcripts. Sequencing of naive, central memory and regulatory T cell samples gave an average of around 4 million reads. This table comes from immunoSEQ multiplex PCR, and its TCRdb copy is limited to in-frame clones, with some not included. The sample holds under 450,000 clones, approximately 15% seen once. This clone was counted only a few times. Its antigen is currently unknown. V lost 6 bases to trimming and J lost 3 bases, with 15 bases between them. CDR1 and CDR2 from the germline V gene are MDHEN and SYDVKM. The CDR3 has 14 residues. Each of the CD4+ naive, central memory, regulatory and stem cell-like memory populations was sorted via CD45RO/CCR7/CD25/CD127/CD95/CD27.

This sequence joins TRBV28 and TRBJ2-7; TRBD1 is a possible D gene (6 bases). This clonotype was sampled from a woman younger than 30 in good health. The sample taken for sequencing was naive CD4+ T cells from blood. The CDR3: CASSRGQPYYEQYF. Written as DNA, the CDR3 is TGTGCCAGCAGCCGAGGACAGCCGTACTACGAGCAGTACTTC.